The 25 T cell receptor beta chains below come from one sample, sequenced in a study of cytomegalovirus exposure and HLA in healthy donors. PCR amplification relied on 60 Vbeta primers (plus 13 Jbeta primers). Generated by immunoSEQ multiplex PCR, the TCRdb table keeps only in-frame clones and is missing some. There are about 95,000 clones in the sample; approximately 80% occur only once, and 4.9% lies in the top ten. The sample taken for sequencing was PBMCs. The receptor source for this set is a woman aged 40 to 49 in good health and CMV-seronegative.

As to this clone: One end of the junction varies from germline; a read error may be responsible. The chain has TRBV7-3 and TRBJ1-2; D is unclear. Per germline, CDR1 SGHTA and CDR2 FQGTGA. There are 13 residues in the CDR3. The CDR3 region is CASSSETDYSYTF. CDR3 DNA sequence: TGTGCCAGCAGCTCCGAGACGGACTATAGCTACACCTTC.

The J gene is TRBJ1-5, the V gene TRBV18, with 8 bases lining up with TRBD1. The V and J ends lost 3 bases and 0 bases, in that order; junction bases with no gene match: 7. This CDR3 is built from 17 residues. Germline V gives CDR1 KGHSH, CDR2 LQKENI. The CDR3 is CASSPDRGTYSNQPQHF. CDR3 nucleotides: TGTGCCAGCTCACCTGACAGGGGTACCTATAGCAATCAGCCCCAGCATTTT.

This clone was found a few times. The chain couples TRBV7-2 to TRBJ2-5, with 7 positions matching TRBD2. CDR1 and CDR2 from the germline V gene are SGHTA and FQGNSA. The CDR3 is made up of 15 amino acids. V was clipped by 1 base and J by 1 base; unmatched bases: 3. The CDR3 is CASSLGGGSQETQYF. In DNA, the CDR3 is TGTGCCAGCAGCTTAGGGGGGGGGTCCCAAGAGACCCAGTACTTC.

The chain has TRBV25-1 and TRBJ2-1, with 10 bases identical to TRBD2. Germline CDR1 and CDR2: MGHDK and SYGVNS. The CDR3 has 16 residues. Trimming at V came to 3 bases and at J to 8 bases, leaving 10 bases not matched to a gene. The CDR3: CASSDASGGARHEQFF. CDR3 sequence (DNA): TGTGCCAGCAGTGATGCGAGCGGGGGGGCCCGACATGAGCAGTTCTTC.

The chain recombines TRBV7-9 with TRBJ1-5; perhaps TRBD1 as D (6 bases). Trimming shortened V by 5 bases and J by 3 bases, and 14 bases separated the two germline ends. The germline V gene encodes CDR1 SEHNR and CDR2 FQNEAQ (reference sequence). The CDR3 contains 15 residues. CDR3: CASSLRGGANQPQHF. In DNA, the CDR3 is TGTGCCAGCAGCCTCCGAGGGGGGGCCAATCAGCCCCAGCATTTT.

V gene TRBV2 combines with J gene TRBJ2-5, with D possibly TRBD2 on 5 matching bases. There are 14 residues in the CDR3. V shed 6 bases and J shed 1 base, with 12 bases lying between them. From germline, CDR1 is SNHLY and CDR2 FYNNEI. The CDR3 coding sequence is TGTGCCAGCAGGACTACCGGGCCCCAAGAGACCCAGTACTTC. Protein: CASRTTGPQETQYF.

This rearrangement joins TRBV28 to TRBJ1-2; 9 positions agree with TRBD1. The CDR3 runs to 15 residues. Trimming cost V 8 bases and J 7 bases; bases outside gene matches: 14. CDR1 MDHEN and CDR2 SYDVKM come from the germline V gene. CDR3 residues: CASGTGRSGVSGYTF. The CDR3 DNA reads as TGTGCCAGCGGGACAGGGAGGTCGGGGGTTTCTGGCTACACCTTC.

V and J are TRBV15 and TRBJ1-1; no firm D call. The CDR3 runs to 17 residues. Germline values: CDR1 LNHNV, CDR2 YYDKDF (reference sequence). Trimming took off 0 bases at V and 5 bases at J, with 19 bases between the two ends. CDR3 in DNA: TGTGCCACCAGCAGAGAACGGGGAATAGAAGGTAGGACTGAAGCTTTCTTT. It encodes CATSRERGIEGRTEAFF.

V is TRBV11-2 and J is TRBJ2-6; D remains ambiguous. V was pared by 1 base and J by 0 bases, with 4 bases between. Germline V CDR1 and CDR2: SGHAT, FQNNGV. CDR3 size: 15 residues. The CDR3 sequence is CASSLGHSGANVLTF. In nucleotides, the CDR3 is TGTGCCAGCAGCTTAGGGCACTCTGGGGCCAACGTCCTGACTTTC.

This clone was counted many times. The chain couples TRBV19 to TRBJ1-1, with 9 bases lining up with TRBD1. V lost 3 bases and J lost 3; bases outside the gene matches: 8. The V gene's germline CDR1 is LNHDA and CDR2 SQIVND (reference sequence). The CDR3 length is 16 residues. CDR3: CASSMSRTGADTEAFF. The CDR3 nucleotides are TGTGCCAGTAGTATGAGCAGGACAGGGGCGGACACTGAAGCTTTCTTT.

This clone was seen only once. The rearrangement uses TRBV2 and TRBJ2-7; perhaps TRBD2 as D (6 bases). This CDR3 spans 11 amino acids. Germline loops: CDR1 SNHLY, CDR2 FYNNEI. The CDR3 reads CATGVTYEQYF. CDR3 in DNA: TGTGCTACGGGGGTCACCTACGAGCAGTACTTC.

The V call is TRBV9, the J call TRBJ2-1; 7 bases match TRBD2. The CDR3 is 16 residues long. V gave up 3 bases and J gave up 3 bases; unmatched junction bases: 9. Germline assignment: CDR1 SGDLS and CDR2 YYNGEE. CDR3 amino acids: CASSDIERGLYNEQFF. CDR3 in DNA: TGTGCCAGCAGCGATATCGAGCGGGGTCTCTACAATGAGCAGTTCTTC.

DNA for the CDR3: TGCGCCAGCAGCTTGGAAGGGGTTGATGGCTACACCTTC. It specifies CASSLEGVDGYTF. V usage is TRBV5-1 and J usage is TRBJ1-2, with D possibly matching TRBD1 (5 bases). Trimming removed 0 bases from V and 6 bases from J, with 9 bases in between. The CDR3 spans 13 residues. Germline loops: CDR1 SGHRS, CDR2 YFSETQ.

In this sample, this clone turned up a few times. This chain connects TRBV7-2 to TRBJ2-1, with 8 bases fitting TRBD2. V shed 1 base and J 6 bases; nucleotides not matched to a gene: 8. The CDR3 totals 16 residues. CDR1 and CDR2 from the germline V gene are SGHTA and FQGNSA. In DNA, the CDR3 is TGTGCCAGCAGCTTAGTCGGAGCGGGGGTGGGCAATGAGCAGTTCTTC. Its protein is CASSLVGAGVGNEQFF.

This sequence joins TRBV7-9 and TRBJ1-1, with 9 positions matching TRBD1. Germline V gene data show CDR1 as SEHNR and CDR2 as FQNEAQ (reference sequence). The V and J ends lost 6 bases and 5 bases, in that order; junction bases with no gene match: 4. The CDR3 has 13 residues. CDR3 nucleotide sequence: TGTGCCAGCAGAAAAGGACAGGGGACTGAAGCTTTCTTT. Its translation: CASRKGQGTEAFF. Full variable domain (remainder filled in from reference TRBV7-9 and TRBJ1-1): DTGVSQNPRHKITKRGQNVTFRCDPISEHNRLYWYRQTLGQGPEFLTYFQNEAQLEKSRLLSDRFSAERPKGSFSTLEIQRTEQGDSAMYLCASRKGQGTEAFFGQGTRLTVV.

The chain links TRBV4-3 to TRBJ1-1; TRBD1 agrees at 9 bases. The CDR3 covers 14 residues. The J segment lost 8 bases and the V segment lost 3 bases, leaving 7 bases of the junction unmatched. Germline CDR1 reads LGHNA; CDR2 reads YSLEER. CDR3 nucleotide sequence: TGCGCCAGCAGCCAGCCGGGACAGGGATTAGAAGCTTTCTTT. Residues: CASSQPGQGLEAFF.

The chain links TRBV6-1 to TRBJ1-5; 7 nucleotides match TRBD1. The CDR3 totals 15 residues. Germline values: CDR1 MNHNS, CDR2 SASEGT. After removal of 4 bases from V and 4 bases from J, the junction contained 7 bases not matched to a gene. The CDR3 DNA follows: TGTGCCAGCAGTGTGAAGGGACAGCCAAATCAGCCCCAGCATTTT. Translated, it gives CASSVKGQPNQPQHF.

The V and J genes are TRBV11-2 and TRBJ1-1; no definite D call. Germline lookup yields CDR1 SGHAT and CDR2 FQNNGV. The CDR3 is made up of 15 amino acids. V was cut by 3 bases and J by 0 bases, with 11 bases left in between. CDR3 nucleotides: TGTGCCAGCAGCTTCCGAACTAACCTGAACACTGAAGCTTTCTTT. Amino acids: CASSFRTNLNTEAFF. The full variable domain, in which reference TRBV11-2 and TRBJ1-1 provide the parts outside the CDR3, is EAGVAQSPRYKIIEKRQSVAFWCNPISGHATLYWYQQILGQGPKLLIQFQNNGVVDDSQLPKDRFSAERLKGVDSTLKIQPAKLEDSAVYLCASSFRTNLNTEAFFGQGTRLTVV.

The chain has TRBV4-1 and TRBJ1-1; the D is unclear. CDR1 MGHRA and CDR2 YSYEKL come from the germline V gene. V lost 0 bases to trimming and J lost 1 base, with 27 bases between them. CDR3 length equals 21 residues. This CDR3 is CASSQDRVRVILRKENTEAFF. For the CDR3, the DNA is TGCGCCAGCAGCCAAGATCGTGTGAGGGTTATCCTACGGAAAGAGAACACTGAAGCTTTCTTT.

This chain uses TRBV7-9 with TRBJ1-1, with no clear D. Germline CDR1 reads SEHNR; CDR2 reads FQNEAQ (reference sequence). Trimming took 3 bases from V and 4 from J, leaving 12 bases between them. This CDR3 contains 14 residues. As DNA, the CDR3 is TGTGCCAGCAGCTTGGTCCGGGAGGGCACTGAAGCTTTCTTT. It yields the protein CASSLVREGTEAFF.

CDR3 sequence: CASSTGQYAIQETQYF. The CDR3 region has the DNA TGTGCCAGCAGCACTGGACAGTACGCAATCCAAGAGACCCAGTACTTC. The gene calls are TRBV11-2 and TRBJ2-5, with D possibly matching TRBD1 (6 bases). The CDR3 is 16 residues long. CDR1 is SGHAT and CDR2 is FQNNGV in the germline V gene. Trimming removed 5 bases at V and 1 base at J, with 17 bases between.

The chain employs TRBV7-7 and TRBJ2-5, with 13 nucleotides matching TRBD2. Germline values: CDR1 SSHAT, CDR2 FNYEAQ (reference sequence). The CDR3 length is 17 residues. Trimming took 1 base from V and 5 from J; bases not matched to a gene: 7. The CDR3 loop reads CASSLGGLAGEGETQYF. The CDR3 DNA follows: TGTGCCAGCAGCTTAGGTGGACTAGCGGGGGAAGGGGAGACCCAGTACTTC.

A few counts support this clone. The sample carries other DNA sequences with the same CDR3. The chain employs TRBV19 and TRBJ1-1, with a weak D call TRBD1 (6 bases). Germline V gene lookup returns CDR1 LNHDA and CDR2 SQIVND (reference sequence). V was pared by 3 bases and J by 1 base, with 9 bases between. This CDR3 has 14 residues. The CDR3 bases are TGTGCCAGTAGTATCTCACAGGGGAACACTGAAGCTTTCTTT. Translated: CASSISQGNTEAFF.

The chain couples TRBV6-6 to TRBJ1-5, with 8 bases matching TRBD1. The CDR3 contains 14 residues. V lost 5 bases, J lost 6 bases, and 6 bases stayed unmatched. Germline CDR1 MNHNY, CDR2 SVGAGI (reference sequence). The CDR3 sequence: CASSHTGGSQPQHF. The CDR3 DNA reads TGTGCCAGCAGTCACACAGGGGGGAGTCAGCCCCAGCATTTT.

This clone was seen a few times. This rearrangement joins TRBV6-6 to TRBJ1-2; D may be TRBD1 (5 bases). The CDR3 contains 14 residues. V gave up 5 bases and J gave up 3 bases, with 13 bases separating them. The germline gives CDR1 MNHNY, CDR2 SVGAGI (reference sequence). CDR3: CASSIGASDYGYTF. In nucleotides, the CDR3 is TGTGCCAGCAGTATAGGGGCATCCGACTATGGCTACACCTTC.